This entry lists 29 T cell receptor beta chains sequenced from one sample in a study of shared clonotypes between healthy human individuals. Repertoires were generated with immunoSEQ multiplex PCR, while TCRdb's copy carries only in-frame clones and drops some. This sample has more than 550,000 clones, with 90% found just once. Sequencing was performed on memory CD8+ T cells from PBMCs. The subset denotes: CD45RO+ cells pooled with CCR7-negative TemRA cells. These receptors all stem from a man between 18 and 35 years old in good health. Some clones in this sample may be carry-over from other donors' samples.

The CDR3 reads CASSYTGPVGGGYTF. Here the CDR3 DNA reads TGCGCCAGCAGCTACACAGGGCCCGTTGGGGGTGGCTACACCTTC. This chain links TRBV5-1 with TRBJ1-2; the D gene is possibly TRBD1 (6 bases). V was shortened by 3 bases and J by 7 bases, with 19 bases between the two germline ends. There are 15 residues in the CDR3. Germline CDR1 SGHRS, CDR2 YFSETQ.

CDR3 nucleotides: TGTGCCAGCAGCTTGACAGGGGCCCCTTACAATGAGCAGTTCTTC. It encodes CASSLTGAPYNEQFF. This chain links TRBV7-2 with TRBJ2-1; TRBD1 matches at 8 bases. CDR1 and CDR2 (germline): SGHTA, FQGNSA. V shed 3 bases, J shed 4 bases, and the junction held 5 bases outside the gene matches. The CDR3 totals 15 residues.

The gene calls are TRBV4-1 and TRBJ2-7; 10 bases map to TRBD2. The CDR3 is 17 residues long. The junction had 8 bases not matched to a gene; V was cut back by 0 bases and J by 3 bases. Germline V gene lookup returns CDR1 MGHRA and CDR2 YSYEKL. CDR3 DNA sequence: TGCGCCAGCAGCCAAGAGTTTAGGACTAGCGGTTTCTACGAGCAGTACTTC. The encoded protein is CASSQEFRTSGFYEQYF.

The chain has TRBV5-1 and TRBJ2-1; D perhaps matches TRBD1 (5 bases). The CDR3 is 16 residues long. V shed 3 bases and J shed 0 bases, with 13 bases lying between them. CDR1 is SGHRS, CDR2 YFSETQ, per germline. As DNA, the CDR3 is TGCGCCAGCAGCTCGGCAAGGGGTTACTCCTACAATGAGCAGTTCTTC. This gives the protein CASSSARGYSYNEQFF. Full variable domain (rest looked up from reference TRBV5-1 and TRBJ2-1): KAGVTQTPRYLIKTRGQQVTLSCSPISGHRSVSWYQQTPGQGLQFLFEYFSETQRNKGNFPGRFSGRQFSNSRSEMNVSTLELGDSALYLCASSSARGYSYNEQFFGPGTRLTVL.

The chain links TRBV5-4 to TRBJ1-1, with D tentatively TRBD1 (5 bases). The germline V gene encodes CDR1 SGHNT and CDR2 YYREEE (reference sequence). This CDR3 is 11 amino acids long. V lost 4 bases and J 12 bases, leaving 13 bases between the germline ends. DNA of the CDR3: TGTGCCAGCAGCGCGCAGGGATCGCCTTTCTTT. Its translation is CASSAQGSPFF.

The chain links TRBV7-9 to TRBJ2-7, with D tentatively TRBD1 (6 bases). V shed 4 bases and J shed 4 bases, with 17 bases lying between them. This CDR3 region has 15 residues. CDR1 SEHNR and CDR2 FQNEAQ come from the germline V gene (reference sequence). The CDR3 loop is CASSSLVPGQYEQYF. The DNA of the CDR3 is TGTGCCAGCAGCTCCCTAGTCCCGGGACAATACGAGCAGTACTTC.

This chain connects TRBV19 to TRBJ1-5, with D possibly matching TRBD1 (5 bases). The CDR3 runs to 13 residues. V lost 3 bases to trimming and J lost 9 bases, with 12 bases between them. Looked up from germline, CDR1 is LNHDA and CDR2 is SQIVND (reference sequence). CDR3 sequence reads: CASSMGLSGPQHF. The CDR3 DNA follows: TGTGCCAGTAGTATGGGACTGTCCGGGCCCCAGCATTTT.

This chain joins TRBV5-5 and TRBJ2-3; 14 positions agree with TRBD2. J lost 0 bases, V lost 4 bases, and 7 bases had no gene match. The germline V gene has CDR1 SGHKS and CDR2 YYEKEE (reference sequence). The CDR3 extends over 18 amino acids. Here the CDR3 reads CASSVTSGRATSTDTQYF. Here the CDR3 DNA reads TGTGCCAGCAGCGTGACTAGCGGGAGGGCCACGAGCACAGATACGCAGTATTTT.

J is TRBJ2-7 and V is TRBV11-3; a possible D gene is TRBD2 (6 bases). Per the germline V gene, CDR1 is SGHNT and CDR2 is YENEEA. The CDR3 contains 15 residues. V lost 1 base to trimming and J lost 7 bases, with 17 bases between them. The CDR3 sequence: CASSLGGGAAGEQYF. CDR3 coding DNA: TGTGCCAGCAGCTTAGGTGGCGGGGCTGCGGGAGAGCAGTACTTC.

The chain is built from TRBV27 and TRBJ2-3; 8 nucleotides match TRBD2. The CDR3 sequence is 18 residues long. Germline loops: CDR1 MNHEY, CDR2 SMNVEV (reference sequence). V lost 3 bases, J lost 2 bases, and 13 bases stayed unmatched. The CDR3 DNA reads TGTGCCAGCAGTTTGGCCGCTATGGCGGGAGGTATCACAGATACGCAGTATTTT. Translated: CASSLAAMAGGITDTQYF.

The genes are TRBV14 and TRBJ1-3; D is undetermined. CDR3 length equals 19 residues. Germline values: CDR1 SGHDN, CDR2 FVKESK. Between the trimmed V and J ends, which lost 1 base and 8 bases, there was a span of 27 bases. The CDR3 sequence is CASSQVSGLVTTTWDTIYF. In DNA, the CDR3 is TGTGCCAGCAGCCAAGTGTCCGGTCTGGTTACCACAACATGGGACACCATATATTTT. Using reference TRBV14 and TRBJ1-3 for the parts outside the CDR3, the full variable domain is EAGVTQFPSHSVIEKGQTVTLRCDPISGHDNLYWYRRVMGKEIKFLLHFVKESKQDESGMPNNRFLAERTGGTYSTLKVQPAELEDSGVYFCASSQVSGLVTTTWDTIYFGEGSWLTVV.

The V gene is TRBV7-9, the J gene TRBJ1-1; 7 nucleotides line up with TRBD1. Germline V CDR1 and CDR2: SEHNR, FQNEAQ (reference sequence). V lost 10 bases to trimming and J lost 7 bases; unmatched junction nucleotides: 3. The CDR3 consists of 10 residues. The CDR3 DNA reads TGTGCCACCCGGGACAGTGAAGCTTTCTTT. It codes for CATRDSEAFF.

The chain uses TRBV5-1 and TRBJ2-7; 9 nucleotides match TRBD1. The junction had 6 bases not matched to a gene; V was cut back by 6 bases and J by 5 bases. This CDR3 has 13 residues. CDR1 and CDR2 (germline): SGHRS, YFSETQ. The CDR3 is CASNRDRVDEQYF. In DNA form, the CDR3 reads TGCGCCAGCAACCGGGACAGGGTGGACGAGCAGTACTTC.

The chain is built from TRBV28 and TRBJ1-1; D remains ambiguous. Deletions cut 6 bases from V and 1 base from J, with 15 bases between. In germline, CDR1 is MDHEN, CDR2 SYDVKM. The length of the CDR3 is 15 residues. The CDR3: CASSSPEEWNTEAFF. The CDR3 bases are TGTGCCAGCAGCTCCCCAGAGGAATGGAACACTGAAGCTTTCTTT.

The V and J genes are TRBV7-6 and TRBJ1-1; D gene unclear. Germline lookup yields CDR1 SGHVS and CDR2 FNYEAQ. CDR3 length: 14 amino acids. With 7 bases removed from V and 1 base from J, the gap between germline ends came to 13 bases. In DNA form, the CDR3 reads TGTGCCAGCACCACGGGGTACGGGAACACTGAAGCTTTCTTT. Protein product: CASTTGYGNTEAFF.

The rearrangement joins TRBV29-1 to TRBJ2-2; TRBD2 might be the D (7 bases). The V gene lost 2 bases and the J gene lost 4 bases, with 11 bases spanning the gap. Per the germline V gene, CDR1 is SQVTM and CDR2 is ANQGSEA. The CDR3 runs to 14 residues. DNA for the CDR3: TGCAGCGTTGAAAGGGGGAGGGGCACCGGGGAGCTGTTTTTT. Amino acids: CSVERGRGTGELFF.

In this sample, this clone turned up a few times. The rearrangement joins TRBV29-1 to TRBJ1-1; D is possibly TRBD1 (5 bases). The germline CDR1 and CDR2 sequences are SQVTM and ANQGSEA. Between the trimmed V and J ends, which lost 3 bases and 0 bases, there was a span of 14 bases. The CDR3 runs 15 residues. The CDR3 sequence is CSVETESLMNTEAFF. CDR3 nucleotide sequence: TGCAGCGTTGAGACAGAATCCCTCATGAACACTGAAGCTTTCTTT.

In this sample, this clone turned up a few times. This chain uses TRBV28 with TRBJ1-1; D ambiguous. The CDR3 covers 13 residues. Trimming removed 0 bases at V and 3 bases at J, with 5 bases between. The germline V gene encodes CDR1 MDHEN and CDR2 SYDVKM. The CDR3 is CASSLWRYTEAFF. CDR3 bases: TGTGCCAGCAGTTTATGGCGGTACACTGAAGCTTTCTTT.

V usage is TRBV13 and J usage is TRBJ1-1, with TRBD1 as a possible D gene (6 bases). This CDR3 spans 15 amino acids. CDR1 and CDR2 (germline): PRHDT, FYEKMQ (reference sequence). Trimming removed 2 bases at V and 1 base at J, with 11 bases between. CDR3 sequence: CASSLMTGTNTEAFF. The DNA for the CDR3 is TGTGCCAGCAGCTTAATGACAGGCACGAACACTGAAGCTTTCTTT.

In the case of this clone: This sample includes further DNA sequences coding for the same CDR3. The chain joins TRBV19 to TRBJ2-7, with D hard to call. Trimming left V 1 base short and J 4 bases short, with 2 bases between. The germline gives CDR1 LNHDA, CDR2 SQIVND (reference sequence). CDR3 size: 11 residues. The CDR3 DNA follows: TGTGCCAGTAGTATAGGGTACGAGCAGTACTTC. Its translation: CASSIGYEQYF.

The chain uses TRBV9 and TRBJ1-4; TRBD1 might be the D (5 bases). Trimming removed 0 bases from V and 0 bases from J, with 6 bases in between. The CDR3 is made up of 15 amino acids. Germline CDR1 SGDLS, CDR2 YYNGEE. CDR3 DNA sequence: TGTGCCAGCAGCGTAGAGGGGTCAACTAATGAAAAACTGTTTTTT. Its protein is CASSVEGSTNEKLFF.

This clone was picked up a small number of times. The chain employs TRBV7-8 and TRBJ1-2; TRBD1 is a possible D gene (5 bases). V was cut by 0 bases and J by 3 bases, with 17 bases left in between. CDR3 length equals 17 residues. Germline CDR1 is SGHVS and CDR2 is FQNEAQ. CDR3 sequence reads: CASSLARDLSRDYGYTF. The DNA for the CDR3 is TGTGCCAGCAGCTTAGCCCGGGACCTTTCCCGGGACTATGGCTACACCTTC. Full variable domain (outside the CDR3, taken from reference TRBV7-8 and TRBJ1-2): GAGVSQSPRYKVAKRGQDVALRCDPISGHVSLFWYQQALGQGPEFLTYFQNEAQLDKSGLPSDRFFAERPEGSVSTLKIQRTQQEDSAVYLCASSLARDLSRDYGYTFGSGTRLTVV.

The rearrangement joins TRBV19 to TRBJ2-7, with D perhaps given as TRBD1 or TRBD2 (5 bases each). This CDR3 spans 14 amino acids. Trimming took off 5 bases at V and 5 bases at J, with 16 bases between the two ends. Germline values: CDR1 LNHDA, CDR2 SQIVND (reference sequence). DNA for the CDR3: TGTGCCAGTAGTGCCATGGCTAGAGGGGACGAGCAGTACTTC. Its translation is CASSAMARGDEQYF.

This chain uses TRBV28 with TRBJ2-7, with D perhaps TRBD1 (6 bases). Trimming shortened V by 6 bases and J by 3 bases, and 12 bases separated the two germline ends. The length of the CDR3 is 13 residues. Germline assignment: CDR1 MDHEN and CDR2 SYDVKM. The CDR3 here is CASRLQGFYEQYF. The CDR3 DNA follows: TGTGCCAGCAGACTACAGGGTTTCTACGAGCAGTACTTC.

V and J are TRBV13 and TRBJ2-5, with TRBD1 matching over 11 bases. Germline V gene lookup returns CDR1 PRHDT and CDR2 FYEKMQ (reference sequence). V shed 5 bases and J 4 bases; nucleotides not matched to a gene: 6. This CDR3 comprises 15 residues. CDR3 sequence reads: CASSERGTGGETQYF. CDR3 coding DNA: TGTGCCAGCAGCGAAAGGGGGACAGGGGGAGAGACCCAGTACTTC. Using reference TRBV13 and TRBJ2-5 for the parts outside the CDR3, the full variable domain is AAGVIQSPRHLIKEKRETATLKCYPIPRHDTVYWYQQGPGQDPQFLISFYEKMQSDKGSIPDRFSAQQFSDYHSELNMSSLELGDSALYFCASSERGTGGETQYFGPGTRLLVL.

The chain couples TRBV28 to TRBJ1-1, with D unclear. Deletions cut 6 bases from V and 1 base from J, with 15 bases between. The CDR3 runs 15 residues. Germline loops: CDR1 MDHEN, CDR2 SYDVKM. CDR3 sequence: CASRTFPDGNTEAFF. In DNA, the CDR3 is TGTGCCAGCAGAACATTTCCGGACGGGAACACTGAAGCTTTCTTT.

The V gene is TRBV20-1, the J gene TRBJ1-1, with D maybe TRBD1 (5 bases). The CDR3 is made up of 11 amino acids. The V and J ends lost 6 bases and 5 bases respectively, with 10 bases between them. Germline loops: CDR1 DFQATT, CDR2 SNEGSKA (reference sequence). This CDR3 is CSADRGTEAFF. CDR3 nucleotides: TGCAGTGCGGACCGGGGGACTGAAGCTTTCTTT.

This sequence joins TRBV27 and TRBJ2-2; no firm D call. The CDR3 loop spans 13 amino acids. V shed 0 bases and J shed 6 bases, with 5 bases lying between them. The germline V gene encodes CDR1 MNHEY and CDR2 SMNVEV (reference sequence). CDR3 sequence reads: CASSLSASGELFF. Written as DNA, the CDR3 is TGTGCCAGCAGTTTATCTGCCTCCGGGGAGCTGTTTTTT.

The J gene is TRBJ2-3, the V gene TRBV15, with D possibly being TRBD2 (5 bases). Between the trimmed V and J ends, which lost 1 base and 3 bases, there was a span of 14 bases. The CDR3 is 16 amino acids. Per germline, CDR1 LNHNV and CDR2 YYDKDF (reference sequence). The DNA for the CDR3 is TGTGCCACCAGCAGAGTCGGCGAGGGTCTGACAGATACGCAGTATTTT. Translating gives CATSRVGEGLTDTQYF.